This TCR beta chain originates from a study of cytomegalovirus exposure and HLA in healthy donors. The PCR ran on 60 Vbeta and 13 Jbeta primers. The repertoire was sequenced with immunoSEQ multiplex PCR; TCRdb's copy has only in-frame clones and lacks some. Among 250,000 to 350,000 clones listed, about nine tenths were seen once. The CDR3 has 14 residues. Germline values: CDR1 SGHRS, CDR2 YFSETQ. The clonotype was recovered from a middle-aged man in good health and CMV-seropositive. The rearrangement joins TRBV5-1 to TRBJ2-5, with 10 bases matching TRBD1. The DNA end lines up better with TRBJ2-7; the J call may be wrong. Sequences were obtained from PBMCs. CDR3 nucleotide sequence: TGCGCCAGCAGCGGGGGACAGGGGTTCTACGAGCAGTACTTC. Translation gives CASSGGQGFYEQYF.